The present entry profiles one T cell receptor beta chain with its context. What it recognizes is unknown. This entry is derived from a study of OX40 agonist ivuxolimab in advanced cancers. Study-wide background: The study treated patients with ivuxolimab, an agonistic anti-OX40 (CD134) antibody. Those treated in dose escalation had hepatocellular carcinoma, melanoma, renal cell cancer or head and neck cancer.

Study results and limitations: Both CD4+ and CD8+ T cell populations in blood had undergone clonal expansion by week 6 at 0.1 to 3.0 mg/kg. The antigen specificity of the peripheral T cells (those that were expanded) was not determined.

Profiled with immunoSEQ multiplex PCR; TCRdb holds only in-frame clones, not every one. The table has 66,000 or so clones, 85% seen once. The CDR3 runs to 13 residues. Looked up from germline, CDR1 is MNHNS and CDR2 is SASEGT. Trimming removed 0 bases at V and 16 bases at J, with 15 bases between. The sequences come from CD4+ or CD8+ T cells sorted from blood, collected in a trial of the OX40 agonist ivuxolimab. V is TRBV6-1 and J is TRBJ1-4, with D possibly being TRBD1 (5 bases). This clonotype was sampled from an adult with an advanced solid tumor such as melanoma, head and neck, liver or kidney cancer. The CDR3 loop is CASSEADRWSQFF. The CDR3 DNA is TGTGCCAGCAGTGAAGCAGACAGATGGTCTCAGTTTTTT.